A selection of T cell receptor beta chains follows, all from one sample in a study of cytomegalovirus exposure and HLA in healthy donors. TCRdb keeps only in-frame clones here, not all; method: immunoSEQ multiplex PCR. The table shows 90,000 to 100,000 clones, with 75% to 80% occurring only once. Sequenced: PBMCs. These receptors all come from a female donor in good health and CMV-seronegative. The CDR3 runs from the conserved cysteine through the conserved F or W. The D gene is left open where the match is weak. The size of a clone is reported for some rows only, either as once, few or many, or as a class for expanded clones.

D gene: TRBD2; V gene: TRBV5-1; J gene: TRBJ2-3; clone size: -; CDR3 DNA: TGCGCCAGCAGCTATAGCGGGAGCGCAGATACGCAGTATTTT; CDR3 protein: CASSYSGSADTQYF
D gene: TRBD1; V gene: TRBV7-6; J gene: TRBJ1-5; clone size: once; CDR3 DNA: TGTGCCAGCAGCACTGGACAGGGGATCAATCAGCCCCAGCATTTT; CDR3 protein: CASSTGQGINQPQHF
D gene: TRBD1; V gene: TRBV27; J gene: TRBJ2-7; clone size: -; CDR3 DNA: TGTGCCAGCAGTTTGGGGACAGGGTCCTACGAGCAGTACTTC; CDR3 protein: CASSLGTGSYEQYF
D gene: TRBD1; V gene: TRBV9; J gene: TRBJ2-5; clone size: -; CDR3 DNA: TGTGCCAGCAGCGTAGCGGGGACAGGGCGGGAGACCCAGTACTTC; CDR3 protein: CASSVAGTGRETQYF
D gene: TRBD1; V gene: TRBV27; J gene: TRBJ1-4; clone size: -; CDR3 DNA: TGTGCCAGCAGTTTCGGGGTCAGGGGGAATGAAAAACTGTTTTTT; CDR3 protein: CASSFGVRGNEKLFF
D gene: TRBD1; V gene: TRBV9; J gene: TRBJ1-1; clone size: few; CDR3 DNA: TGTGCCAGCAGCTCCCGGGGACAGGGGGCTCCGAACACTGAAGCTTTCTTT; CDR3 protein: CASSSRGQGAPNTEAFF
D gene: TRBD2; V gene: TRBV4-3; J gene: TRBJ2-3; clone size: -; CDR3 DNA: TGCGCCAGCAGCCCCCAAGGCGGGAGGCCAGATACGCAGTATTTT; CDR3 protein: CASSPQGGRPDTQYF
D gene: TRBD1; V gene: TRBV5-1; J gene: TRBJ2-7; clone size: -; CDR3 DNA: TGCGCCAGCAGCTTGGAGGGGACAGCGATCGGCTACGAGCAGTACTTC; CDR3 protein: CASSLEGTAIGYEQYF
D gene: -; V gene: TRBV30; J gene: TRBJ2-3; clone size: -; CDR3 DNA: TGTGCCTGGACCCCCAGGGCGGTGAACACAGATACGCAGTATTTT; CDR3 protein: CAWTPRAVNTDTQYF
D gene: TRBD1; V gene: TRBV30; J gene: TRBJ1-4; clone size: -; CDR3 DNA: TGTGCCTGGGGGACAGGGGCGGTGACTAATGAAAAACTGTTTTTT; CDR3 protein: CAWGTGAVTNEKLFF
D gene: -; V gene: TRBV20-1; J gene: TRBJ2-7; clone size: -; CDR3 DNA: TGCAGTGTACTAGGCAACGAGCAGTACTTC; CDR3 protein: CSVLGNEQYF
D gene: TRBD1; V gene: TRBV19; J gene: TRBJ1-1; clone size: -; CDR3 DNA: TGTGCCAGTAGTAGGGACAGGGGGACTGAAGCTTTCTTT; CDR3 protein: CASSRDRGTEAFF
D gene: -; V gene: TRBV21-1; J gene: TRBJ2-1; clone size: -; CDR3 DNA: TGTGCCAGCAGCAAATACAGCGGGCAGGGCGGGTGGGATGAGCAGTTCTTC; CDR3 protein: CASSKYSGQGGWDEQFF
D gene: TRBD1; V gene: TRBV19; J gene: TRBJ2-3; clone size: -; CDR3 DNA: TGTGCCAGTAGTATTAGGCCTCAGGGGGCCCAGTATTTT; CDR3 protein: CASSIRPQGAQYF
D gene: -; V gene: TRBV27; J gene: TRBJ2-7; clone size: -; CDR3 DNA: TGTGCCAGCAGTTTTCCGGACAGTAAATTCGGCGAGCAGTACTTC; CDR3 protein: CASSFPDSKFGEQYF
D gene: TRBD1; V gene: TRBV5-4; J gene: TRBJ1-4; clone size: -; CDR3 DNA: TGTGCCAGCAGCCATAGGAACAGGGGGCGCAAAGGAAATGGTGAAAAACTGTTTTTT; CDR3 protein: CASSHRNRGRKGNGEKLFF
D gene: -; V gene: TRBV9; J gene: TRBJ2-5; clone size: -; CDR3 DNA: TGTGCCAGCAGCGTTAACACAGACCAAGAGACCCAGTACTTC; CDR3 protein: CASSVNTDQETQYF
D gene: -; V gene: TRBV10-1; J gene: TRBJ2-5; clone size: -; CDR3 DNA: TGCGCCAGCTCACGTCAGATCGGACAGCCACAAGAGACCCAGTACTTC; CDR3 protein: CASSRQIGQPQETQYF
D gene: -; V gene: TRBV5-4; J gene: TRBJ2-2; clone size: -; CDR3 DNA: TGTGCCAGCACCAAGACAGGTTTGAACACCGGGGAGCTGTTTTTT; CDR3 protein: CASTKTGLNTGELFF
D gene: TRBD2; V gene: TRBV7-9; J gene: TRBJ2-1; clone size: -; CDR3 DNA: TGTGCCAGCAGCAGACCTAGCGGGAATTCGGATGAGCAGTTCTTC; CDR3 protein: CASSRPSGNSDEQFF
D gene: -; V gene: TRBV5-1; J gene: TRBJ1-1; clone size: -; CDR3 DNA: TGCGCCAGCAGCCTCCAGACAAATCCCACTGAAGCTTTCTTT; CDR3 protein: CASSLQTNPTEAFF
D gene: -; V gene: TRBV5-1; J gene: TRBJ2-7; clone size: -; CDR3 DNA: TGCGCCAGCAGCTTGGGACAGACAAGCTCCTACGAGCAGTACTTC; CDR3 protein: CASSLGQTSSYEQYF
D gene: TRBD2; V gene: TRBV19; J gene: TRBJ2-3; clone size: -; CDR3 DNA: TGTGCCAGTAGTATGGCTAGCGGATCCCTTAGCACAGATACGCAGTATTTT; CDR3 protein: CASSMASGSLSTDTQYF
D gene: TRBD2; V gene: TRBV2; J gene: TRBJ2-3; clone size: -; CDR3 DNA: TGTGCCAGCAGTAGGACTAGCGGCACAGATACGCAGTATTTT; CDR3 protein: CASSRTSGTDTQYF
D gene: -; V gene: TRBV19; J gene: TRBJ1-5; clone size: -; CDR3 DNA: TGTGCCAGTAGTCGCGACACCAATCAGCCCCAGCATTTT; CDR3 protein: CASSRDTNQPQHF
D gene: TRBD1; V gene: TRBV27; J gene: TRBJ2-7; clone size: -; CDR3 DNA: TGTGCCAGCAGCGCGATAGGGACAGGGGTCTACGAGCAGTACTTC; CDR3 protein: CASSAIGTGVYEQYF
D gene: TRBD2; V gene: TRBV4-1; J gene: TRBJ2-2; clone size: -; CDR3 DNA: TGCGCCAGCAGCCAAGAATCGGGACTAGTTGTCGGGGAGCTGTTTTTT; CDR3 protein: CASSQESGLVVGELFF
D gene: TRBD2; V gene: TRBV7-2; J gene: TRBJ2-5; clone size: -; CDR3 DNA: TGTGCCAGCAGCTTCATGTCTAGCGGGAGCCGTCAGTACTTC; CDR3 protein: CASSFMSSGSRQYF
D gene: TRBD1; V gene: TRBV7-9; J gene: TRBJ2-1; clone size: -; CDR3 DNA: TGTGCCAGCAGCTTAACAGGGACAGGTGAGCAGTTCTTC; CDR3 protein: CASSLTGTGEQFF
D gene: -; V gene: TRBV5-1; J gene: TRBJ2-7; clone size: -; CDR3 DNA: TGCGCCAGCAGCCGGGGGTCTTCGCCCGTCGAGCAGTACTTC; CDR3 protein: CASSRGSSPVEQYF
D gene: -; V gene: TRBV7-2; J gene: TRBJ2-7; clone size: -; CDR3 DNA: TGTGCCAGCAGCTTAGGGGTATTCGGGGGTTCGTACTTC; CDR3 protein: CASSLGVFGGSYF